These 26 T cell receptor beta chains share one sample of origin, sequenced in a study of CD8 T cells in Susac syndrome. An amount of RNA that ranged from roughly 0.5 to 1 ug was reverse transcribed with random hexamers. TCRdb ran MiXCR on the immunoSEQ multiplex PCR reads and lists one entry per CDR3 protein. Here the sample spans about 200,000 distinct CDR3 sequences, approximately 95% being singletons. The material sequenced was CD4+ T cells from PBMCs. The receptor source for this set is a human donor in good health.

This chain uses TRBV11-2 with TRBJ2-7; 7 nucleotides agree with TRBD2. With 3 bases clipped from V and 4 bases from J, the junction kept 6 bases outside the gene matches. From germline, CDR1 is SGHAT and CDR2 FQNNGV. CDR3 length: 14 residues. The CDR3 DNA is TGTGCCAGCAGCTTGGGGCTAGCGGAGTACGAGCAGTACTTC. It specifies CASSLGLAEYEQYF. Full variable domain (missing parts from reference TRBV11-2 and TRBJ2-7): EAGVAQSPRYKIIEKRQSVAFWCNPISGHATLYWYQQILGQGPKLLIQFQNNGVVDDSQLPKDRFSAERLKGVDSTLKIQPAKLEDSAVYLCASSLGLAEYEQYFGPGTRLTVT.

The chain has TRBV29-1 and TRBJ2-5; 7 bases are shared with TRBD2. The CDR3 loop spans 14 amino acids. The V segment lost 4 bases and the J segment 4 bases; nucleotides outside the gene matches: 9. CDR1 is SQVTM, CDR2 ANQGSEA, per germline. CDR3: CSVGTSGKGETQYF. CDR3 in DNA: TGCAGCGTTGGGACAAGCGGGAAGGGAGAGACCCAGTACTTC.

The gene calls are TRBV25-1 and TRBJ2-7; 9 bases fit TRBD1. This CDR3 comprises 14 residues. Germline-derived CDR1 and CDR2 are MGHDK and SYGVNS. Germline trimming cut 5 bases from V and 5 bases from J; bases unmatched to any gene: 7. CDR3 amino acids: CASSLTGGRNEQYF. In DNA, the CDR3 is TGTGCCAGCAGTTTAACAGGGGGCAGGAACGAGCAGTACTTC.

The V call is TRBV29-1, the J call TRBJ2-2; 11 nucleotides agree with TRBD1. V lost 6 bases to trimming and J lost 4 bases; unmatched junction nucleotides: 10. From germline, CDR1 is SQVTM and CDR2 ANQGSEA. The CDR3 is 16 residues long. For the CDR3, the DNA is TGCAGCGTCGGGACAGGGGGAGGTTCCGGCACCGGGGAGCTGTTTTTT. Translating it yields CSVGTGGGSGTGELFF.

This clonotype was seen once. The genes are TRBV30 and TRBJ2-1; 8 bases align to TRBD2. V lost 8 bases to trimming and J lost 9 bases; unmatched junction nucleotides: 12. Germline V gene lookup returns CDR1 GTSNPN and CDR2 SVGIG (reference sequence). This CDR3 spans 13 amino acids. The CDR3 coding sequence is TGTGCCCTACGAGCGGGAGTCTATGGTGAGCAGTTCTTC. Its protein product is CALRAGVYGEQFF.

The V call is TRBV12-3 or TRBV12-4, the J call TRBJ2-7; D unclear. The CDR3 loop spans 14 amino acids. Trimming removed 6 bases from V and 2 bases from J, with 14 bases in between. CDR3 residues: CASSSSTATYEQYF. The CDR3 DNA follows: TGTGCCAGCAGCTCTTCGACCGCGACCTACGAGCAGTACTTC.

The chain joins TRBV3-1 to TRBJ2-7; D call uncertain. Germline CDR1 and CDR2: LGHDT and YNNKEL (reference sequence). V was pared by 4 bases and J by 3 bases, with 13 bases between. The CDR3 contains 14 residues. The CDR3 loop is CASSLSRDIYEQYF. CDR3 nucleotides: TGTGCCAGCAGCCTATCAAGGGATATCTACGAGCAGTACTTC.

The genes are TRBV18 and TRBJ2-6; D unresolved. Germline values: CDR1 KGHSH, CDR2 LQKENI. The CDR3 is 15 residues long. The germline V and J ends were trimmed by 8 bases and 0 bases, with 11 bases remaining between them. CDR3 residues: CASIPTLSGANVLTF. The CDR3 DNA sequence: TGTGCCAGCATCCCGACACTCTCTGGGGCCAACGTCCTGACTTTC.

The rearrangement links TRBV9 to TRBJ2-6; no clear D. This CDR3 is built from 14 residues. CDR1 SGDLS and CDR2 YYNGEE come from the germline V gene. V lost 2 bases and J lost 1, with 4 bases in between. CDR3 sequence reads: CASSVQSGANVLTF. The CDR3 region has the DNA TGTGCCAGCAGCGTCCAGTCTGGGGCCAACGTCCTGACTTTC.

A few counts support this clonotype. The chain links TRBV12-3 or TRBV12-4 to TRBJ1-5; the D is unclear. This CDR3 has 12 residues. V was trimmed by 3 bases and J by 5 bases, leaving 5 bases between them. CDR3 residues: CASSLGYQPQHF. CDR3 coding DNA: TGTGCCAGCAGTTTGGGCTATCAGCCCCAGCATTTT.

The chain couples TRBV11-2 to TRBJ2-1; D unresolved. The CDR3 has 14 amino acids. Germline lookup yields CDR1 SGHAT and CDR2 FQNNGV. Trimming took 1 base from V and 8 from J, leaving 12 bases between them. DNA of the CDR3: TGTGCCAGCAGCTTAGGGGTCACGGGCGATGAGCAGTTCTTC. This translates into CASSLGVTGDEQFF.

In its sample, this clonotype was seen a few times. The J gene is TRBJ2-5, the V gene TRBV12-3 or TRBV12-4, with 10 bases fitting TRBD2. The CDR3 contains 14 residues. V dropped 1 base and J dropped 4; count of bases not matched to a gene: 0. The CDR3 coding sequence is TGTGCCAGCAGTTTAGGACTAGCGGGAGAGACCCAGTACTTC. Encoded protein: CASSLGLAGETQYF.

The chain joins TRBV10-2 to TRBJ1-5; D unclear. The CDR3 has 13 amino acids. V lost 5 bases, J lost 3 bases, and 8 bases lay in between. The germline V gene encodes CDR1 WSHSY and CDR2 SAAADI. The DNA of the CDR3 is TGCGCCAGCAGTTATGGCCCCAATCAGCCCCAGCATTTT. Translated, it gives CASSYGPNQPQHF.

CDR3 region: CASSVLGTGDNEQFF. CDR3 DNA sequence: TGTGCCAGCAGCGTACTTGGAACAGGGGACAATGAGCAGTTCTTC. The genes are TRBV9 and TRBJ2-1; 7 bases line up with TRBD1. Germline V gives CDR1 SGDLS, CDR2 YYNGEE. The CDR3 is 15 residues long. Unmatched junction bases numbered 6, after V lost 1 base and J lost 5 bases.

The gene calls are TRBV19 and TRBJ2-6; no clear D gene. The V and J ends lost 5 bases and 2 bases respectively, with 13 bases between them. Germline V gene lookup returns CDR1 LNHDA and CDR2 SQIVND (reference sequence). The CDR3 consists of 16 residues. CDR3 coding DNA: TGTGCCAGTAGTGTCCAGGCCCAGGCTGGGGCCAACGTCCTGACTTTC. Residues: CASSVQAQAGANVLTF.

V and J are TRBV27 and TRBJ2-3; D ambiguous. V was pared by 0 bases and J by 10 bases, with 11 bases between. Germline V CDR1 and CDR2: MNHEY, SMNVEV (reference sequence). The CDR3 has 13 amino acids. The CDR3 protein is CASSLSISGPQYF. The CDR3 coding sequence is TGTGCCAGCAGTTTATCGATATCGGGCCCGCAGTATTTT.

The V gene is TRBV6-2 or TRBV6-3, the J gene TRBJ2-5; 9 bases are a match to TRBD1. The germline gives CDR1 MNHEY, CDR2 SVGEGT. The CDR3 extends over 16 amino acids. The ends lost 0 bases at V and 3 bases at J; junction bases unmatched: 5. The CDR3: CASSYSTTGGEETQYF. CDR3 DNA: TGTGCCAGCAGTTACTCGACAACAGGGGGCGAAGAGACCCAGTACTTC.

The chain links TRBV6-2 or TRBV6-3 to TRBJ2-1; 8 bases match TRBD2. The CDR3 is 15 amino acids. With 8 bases clipped from V and 12 bases from J, the junction kept 18 bases outside the gene matches. The V gene's germline CDR1 is MNHEY and CDR2 SVGEGT. In nucleotides, the CDR3 is TGTGCCAGCCGATTATCCGGGGCCCCCAGCGGGAGGCAGTTCTTC. It translates to CASRLSGAPSGRQFF.

This chain links TRBV3-1 with TRBJ1-4; the D gene is possibly TRBD1 (6 bases). CDR1 and CDR2 from the germline V gene are LGHDT and YNNKEL (reference sequence). This CDR3 is 14 amino acids long. V gave up 1 base and J gave up 8 bases, with 11 bases separating them. The CDR3 is CASSQGGAWEKLFF. The CDR3 DNA reads TGTGCCAGCAGCCAAGGGGGGGCGTGGGAAAAACTGTTTTTT.

This sequence joins TRBV19 and TRBJ2-2, with 12 bases aligning to TRBD1. The CDR3 consists of 14 residues. Per germline, CDR1 LNHDA and CDR2 SQIVND (reference sequence). With V trimmed by 8 bases and J by 4 bases, 2 bases remained unmatched. The CDR3 protein is CASWGQGATGELFF. Written as DNA, the CDR3 is TGTGCCAGTTGGGGACAGGGGGCCACCGGGGAGCTGTTTTTT.

The chain combines TRBV19 with TRBJ1-5; TRBD1 might be the D (5 bases). The ends were cut back, 4 bases at V and 4 bases at J, with 8 bases in the middle. CDR3 size: 13 residues. Germline V gene sequence: CDR1 LNHDA, CDR2 SQIVND (reference sequence). CDR3 in DNA: TGTGCCAGTAGTACGGACATAAATCAGCCCCAGCATTTT. It specifies CASSTDINQPQHF.

The genes are TRBV12-3 or TRBV12-4 and TRBJ1-1; the D gene is possibly TRBD1 (6 bases). V dropped 6 bases and J dropped 3 bases, with 14 bases sitting between them. The CDR3 totals 14 residues. The CDR3 loop reads CASRTQGVYTEAFF. The CDR3 nucleotides read TGTGCCAGCAGAACACAGGGAGTTTACACTGAAGCTTTCTTT.

This clonotype showed up just once. The chain joins TRBV29-1 to TRBJ2-5; 9 nucleotides match TRBD1. CDR1 SQVTM and CDR2 ANQGSEA come from the germline V gene. CDR3 length equals 13 residues. The CDR3 nucleotides are TGCACCGTGCTGGGACAGGGTCAAGAGACCCAGTACTTC. Amino acids: CTVLGQGQETQYF.

This clonotype was recorded once. The rearrangement uses TRBV2 and TRBJ2-5; D is ambiguous. The V and J ends lost 7 bases and 3 bases respectively, with 6 bases between them. Germline V gene sequence: CDR1 SNHLY, CDR2 FYNNEI. CDR3 size: 11 residues. In DNA form, the CDR3 reads TGTGCCAGCAAAATTGAAGAGACCCAGTACTTC. This gives the protein CASKIEETQYF.

The rearrangement joins TRBV9 to TRBJ2-2, with D maybe TRBD1 (6 bases). Germline lookup yields CDR1 SGDLS and CDR2 YYNGEE. Trimming took off 1 base at V and 0 bases at J, with 16 bases between the two ends. The CDR3 contains 18 residues. CDR3 nucleotide sequence: TGTGCCAGCAGCGTACCCTCGGGGACATACTCGAACACCGGGGAGCTGTTTTTT. The encoded protein is CASSVPSGTYSNTGELFF.

The chain uses TRBV25-1 and TRBJ2-1, with D maybe TRBD2 (7 bases). The germline V and J ends were trimmed by 8 bases and 8 bases, with 22 bases remaining between them. This CDR3 is built from 15 residues. Germline V gene sequence: CDR1 MGHDK, CDR2 SYGVNS. Written as DNA, the CDR3 is TGTGCCAGCCAGGGTCTAGGGGGGGTCATCGATGAGCAGTTCTTC. Translation gives CASQGLGGVIDEQFF.